The 7 T cell receptor beta chains listed next were all sequenced from one sample in a study of T cell responses to AZD1222 COVID-19 vaccine. The protocol was immunoSEQ multiplex PCR, while the TCRdb copy is restricted to in-frame clones and leaves out a portion. The table shows approximately 100,000 clones, with about nine tenths occurring only once. The starting material was peripheral blood, obtained on day 0 of AZD1222 vaccination. Receptor source: an adult in good health.

The genes are TRBV7-8 and TRBJ2-5, with D uncertain. The CDR3 extends over 13 amino acids. Germline assignment: CDR1 SGHVS and CDR2 FQNEAQ. Trimming removed 5 bases from V and 8 bases from J, with 15 bases in between. The CDR3 loop is CASSLDGSSTQYF. CDR3 nucleotide sequence: TGTGCCAGCAGCCTGGACGGTTCGTCTACCCAGTACTTC.

The chain employs TRBV5-1 and TRBJ2-7, with D possibly matching TRBD1 (6 bases). The CDR3 spans 13 residues. The germline V gene encodes CDR1 SGHRS and CDR2 YFSETQ. The V end lost 4 bases, the J end lost 2 bases, and 10 bases lay between the germline ends. The CDR3 here is CASSRQETYEQYF. The CDR3 bases are TGCGCCAGCAGCAGACAGGAGACCTACGAGCAGTACTTC.

The chain uses TRBV6-6 and TRBJ2-7; D may be TRBD2 (5 bases). The CDR3 has 12 amino acids. The V gene's germline CDR1 is MNHNY and CDR2 SVGAGI (reference sequence). The germline V and J ends were trimmed by 2 bases and 6 bases, with 8 bases remaining between them. The CDR3 bases are TGTGCCAGCAGTTACACGAGCGGCGAGCAGTACTTC. Its protein product is CASSYTSGEQYF.

This chain links TRBV28 with TRBJ2-1; D unresolved. CDR3 length: 15 amino acids. The V end was cut by 3 bases, the J end by 0 bases, with 9 bases between. From germline, CDR1 is MDHEN and CDR2 SYDVKM. DNA of the CDR3: TGTGCCAGCAGTTTTTGGGCAAGCTCCTACAATGAGCAGTTCTTC. It yields the protein CASSFWASSYNEQFF.

The J gene is TRBJ1-1, the V gene TRBV15; a weak D match, TRBD1 (6 bases). V was shortened by 1 base and J by 7 bases, with 16 bases between the two germline ends. The CDR3 extends over 15 amino acids. Per germline, CDR1 LNHNV and CDR2 YYDKDF (reference sequence). The CDR3, as DNA: TGTGCCACCAGCAGAGTGCCTACAGGGATTAATGAAGCTTTCTTT. Translation gives CATSRVPTGINEAFF.

V gene TRBV7-8 combines with J gene TRBJ2-1; D unclear. This CDR3 spans 13 amino acids. V was shortened by 1 base and J by 5 bases, with 6 bases between the two germline ends. Germline V gene data show CDR1 as SGHVS and CDR2 as FQNEAQ. CDR3 nucleotides: TGTGCCAGCAGCTTAGTACCCCACAATGAGCAGTTCTTC. This encodes CASSLVPHNEQFF.

The chain has TRBV7-8 and TRBJ1-4, with TRBD1 matching 7 bases. Germline CDR1 and CDR2: SGHVS and FQNEAQ. After removal of 4 bases from V and 2 bases from J, the junction contained 7 bases not matched to a gene. The CDR3 spans 16 residues. The CDR3 region has the DNA TGTGCCAGCAGCTCCGGGAGGGGGCGGACTAATGAAAAACTGTTTTTT. This sequence encodes CASSSGRGRTNEKLFF.